This TCR beta chain emerged from a study of OX40 agonist ivuxolimab in advanced cancers. Study-level findings and limits: In general, CD8+ T cells held more expanded clones than CD4+ did, on average.

The V and J ends lost 4 bases and 6 bases respectively, with 17 bases between them. In germline, CDR1 is SGHRS, CDR2 YFSETQ. The CDR3 runs to 15 residues. About this clone: Antigen specificity is unknown.

Profiling relied on immunoSEQ multiplex PCR, and the TCRdb table lists in-frame clones only, not all of them. This sample has about 66,000 clones, with 91% found just once. The V call is TRBV5-1, the J call TRBJ2-1; D gene unclear. The receptor was derived from an adult with an advanced solid tumor such as melanoma, head and neck, liver or kidney cancer. The sequenced sample was CD4+ or CD8+ T cells sorted from blood, obtained in a trial of the OX40 agonist ivuxolimab. The CDR3 sequence is CASSIPGYEINEQFF. CDR3 bases: TGCGCCAGCAGCATCCCCGGTTACGAGATCAATGAGCAGTTCTTC.